The present T cell receptor beta chain was sequenced within a study of identical twins. Study findings and constraints: Because invariant MAIT and iNKT cells could be present, zero-insertion analyses could be partly confounded.

This clonotype turned up a few times. Its antigen is undetermined. TCRdb redid the calling of the 5' RACE reads with MiXCR, one entry per CDR3 protein. The sample records 460,000 or so distinct CDR3 sequences, 11% to 15% being singletons. The germline CDR1 and CDR2 sequences are LGHDT and YNNKEL (reference sequence). With 2 bases removed from V and 5 bases from J, the gap between germline ends came to 12 bases. The CDR3 has 14 amino acids. The same data also went into a second study, on yellow fever vaccine responses in identical twins.

The TCR was taken from a woman between 18 and 30 years old in good health. V usage is TRBV3-1 and J usage is TRBJ2-5; perhaps TRBD2 as D (7 bases). The sequenced sample was CD4+ T cells sorted from blood. The CDR3 DNA reads as TGTGCCAGCAGCCAACACGGGGGGCAGGAGACCCAGTACTTC. Residues: CASSQHGGQETQYF.